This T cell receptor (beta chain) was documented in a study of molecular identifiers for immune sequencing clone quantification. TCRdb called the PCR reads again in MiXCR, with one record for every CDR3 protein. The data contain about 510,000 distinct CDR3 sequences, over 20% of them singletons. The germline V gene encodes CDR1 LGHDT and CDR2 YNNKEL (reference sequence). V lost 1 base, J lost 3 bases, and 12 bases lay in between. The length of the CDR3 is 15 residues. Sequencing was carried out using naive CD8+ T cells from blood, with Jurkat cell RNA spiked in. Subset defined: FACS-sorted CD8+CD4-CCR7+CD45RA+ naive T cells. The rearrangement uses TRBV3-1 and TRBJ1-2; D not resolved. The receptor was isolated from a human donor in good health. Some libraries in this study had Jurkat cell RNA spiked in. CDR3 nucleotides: TGTGCCAGCAGCCAAGGGGTGACGAGGGACTATGGCTACACCTTC. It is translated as CASSQGVTRDYGYTF.